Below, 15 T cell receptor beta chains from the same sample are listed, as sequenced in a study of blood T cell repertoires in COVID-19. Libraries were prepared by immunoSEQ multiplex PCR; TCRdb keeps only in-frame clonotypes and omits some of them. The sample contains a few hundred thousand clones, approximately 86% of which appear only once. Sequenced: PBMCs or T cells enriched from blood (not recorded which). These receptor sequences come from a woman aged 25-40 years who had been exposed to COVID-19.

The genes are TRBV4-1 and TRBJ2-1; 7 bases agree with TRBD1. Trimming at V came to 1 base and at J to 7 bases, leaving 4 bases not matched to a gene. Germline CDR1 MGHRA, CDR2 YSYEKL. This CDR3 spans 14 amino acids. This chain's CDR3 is CASSQGSQGNEQFF. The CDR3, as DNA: TGCGCCAGCAGCCAAGGTTCACAGGGGAATGAGCAGTTCTTC.

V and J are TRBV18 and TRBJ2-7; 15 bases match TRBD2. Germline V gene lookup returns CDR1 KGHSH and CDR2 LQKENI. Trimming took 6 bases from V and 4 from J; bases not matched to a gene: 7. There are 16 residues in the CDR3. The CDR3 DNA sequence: TGTGCCAGCTCCCAAGGACTAGCGGGGGGGGATTACGAGCAGTACTTC. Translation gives CASSQGLAGGDYEQYF.

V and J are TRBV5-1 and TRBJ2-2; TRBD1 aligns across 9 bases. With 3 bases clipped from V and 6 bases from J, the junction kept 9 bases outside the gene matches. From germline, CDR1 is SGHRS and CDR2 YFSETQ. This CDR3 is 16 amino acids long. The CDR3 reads CASSSSGQGLSGELFF. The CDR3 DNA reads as TGCGCCAGCAGCTCTTCTGGACAGGGGCTTTCCGGGGAGCTGTTTTTT.

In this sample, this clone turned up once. CDR3 in DNA: TGTGCCAGCAGTTACGAAGGAGGGGACACAGATACGCAGTATTTT. Amino acid sequence: CASSYEGGDTDTQYF. V and J are TRBV6-5 and TRBJ2-3, with D possibly matching TRBD2 (6 bases). V lost 2 bases to trimming and J lost 2 bases, with 11 bases between them. In germline, CDR1 is MNHEY, CDR2 SVGAGI. The CDR3 covers 15 residues.

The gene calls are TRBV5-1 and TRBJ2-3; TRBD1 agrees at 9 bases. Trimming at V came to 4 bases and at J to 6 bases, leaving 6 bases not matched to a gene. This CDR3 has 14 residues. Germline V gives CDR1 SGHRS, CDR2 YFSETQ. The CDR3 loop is CASSRRTGADTQYF. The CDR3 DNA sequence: TGCGCCAGCAGCCGGAGGACAGGGGCGGATACGCAGTATTTT.

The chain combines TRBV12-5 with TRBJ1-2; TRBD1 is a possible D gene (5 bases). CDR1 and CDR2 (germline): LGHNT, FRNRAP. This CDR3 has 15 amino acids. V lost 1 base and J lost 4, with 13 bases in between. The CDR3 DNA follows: TGTGCTAGTGGTTTGGACCGCGGGGCCGGCTATGGCTACACCTTC. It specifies CASGLDRGAGYGYTF.

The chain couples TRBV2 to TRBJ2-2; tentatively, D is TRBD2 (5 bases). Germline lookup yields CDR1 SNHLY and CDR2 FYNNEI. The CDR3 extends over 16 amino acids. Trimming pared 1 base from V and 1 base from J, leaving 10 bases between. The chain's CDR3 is CASSEEAGGNTGELFF. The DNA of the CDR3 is TGTGCCAGCAGTGAAGAGGCAGGAGGGAACACCGGGGAGCTGTTTTTT.

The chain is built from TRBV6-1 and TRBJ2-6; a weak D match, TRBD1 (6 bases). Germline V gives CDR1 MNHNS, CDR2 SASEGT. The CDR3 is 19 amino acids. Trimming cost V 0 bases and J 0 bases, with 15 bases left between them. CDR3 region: CASSEAFRQANSGANVLTF. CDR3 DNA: TGTGCCAGCAGTGAAGCTTTCCGACAGGCTAACTCTGGGGCCAACGTCCTGACTTTC.

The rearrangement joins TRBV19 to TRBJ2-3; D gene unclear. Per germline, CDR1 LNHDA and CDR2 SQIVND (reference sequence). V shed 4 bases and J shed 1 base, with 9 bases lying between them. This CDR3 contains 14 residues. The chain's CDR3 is CASSKPSGTDTQYF. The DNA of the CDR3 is TGTGCCAGTAGTAAACCCAGCGGCACAGATACGCAGTATTTT.

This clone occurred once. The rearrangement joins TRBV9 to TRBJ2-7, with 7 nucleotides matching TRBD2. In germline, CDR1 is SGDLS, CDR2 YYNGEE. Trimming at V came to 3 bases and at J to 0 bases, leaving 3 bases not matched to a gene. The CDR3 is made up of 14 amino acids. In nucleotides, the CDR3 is TGTGCCAGCAGCGACGGGGGGTCCTCCTACGAGCAGTACTTC. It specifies CASSDGGSSYEQYF.

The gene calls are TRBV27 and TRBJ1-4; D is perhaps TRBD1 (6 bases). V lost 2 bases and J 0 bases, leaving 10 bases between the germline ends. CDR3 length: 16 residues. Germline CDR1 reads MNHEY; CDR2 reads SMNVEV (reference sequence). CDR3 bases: TGTGCCAGCAGTTTACTCAGGGGTTCAACTAATGAAAAACTGTTTTTT. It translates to CASSLLRGSTNEKLFF.

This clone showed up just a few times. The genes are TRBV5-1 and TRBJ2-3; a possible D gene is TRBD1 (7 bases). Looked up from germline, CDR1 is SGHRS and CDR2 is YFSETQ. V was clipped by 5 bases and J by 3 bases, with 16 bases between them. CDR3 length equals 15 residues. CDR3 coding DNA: TGCGCCAGCAGTGCGCAGGGGGGCCTAACAGATACGCAGTATTTT. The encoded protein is CASSAQGGLTDTQYF.

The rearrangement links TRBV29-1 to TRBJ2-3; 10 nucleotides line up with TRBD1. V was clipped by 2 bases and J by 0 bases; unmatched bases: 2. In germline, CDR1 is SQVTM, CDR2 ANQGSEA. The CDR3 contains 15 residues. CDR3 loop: CSVERGQGSTDTQYF. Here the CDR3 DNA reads TGCAGCGTTGAAAGGGGACAGGGGAGCACAGATACGCAGTATTTT.

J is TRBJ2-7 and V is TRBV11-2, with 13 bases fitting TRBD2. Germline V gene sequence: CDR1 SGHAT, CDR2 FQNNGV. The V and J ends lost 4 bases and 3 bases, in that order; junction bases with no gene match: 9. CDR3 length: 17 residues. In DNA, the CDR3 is TGTGCCAGCAGCTCGGGCCCGGGACTAGCGGGGTTCTACGAGCAGTACTTC. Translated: CASSSGPGLAGFYEQYF.

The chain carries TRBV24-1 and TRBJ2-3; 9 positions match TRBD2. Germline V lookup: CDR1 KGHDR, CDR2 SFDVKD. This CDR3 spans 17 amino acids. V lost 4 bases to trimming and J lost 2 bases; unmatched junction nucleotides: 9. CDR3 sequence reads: CATSDRKTSGNTDTQYF. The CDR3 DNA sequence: TGTGCCACCAGTGACCGGAAGACTAGCGGAAACACAGATACGCAGTATTTT.